This TCR beta chain is drawn from a study of human T cells and chemical hapten exposure. Across the whole study: 2% DPC was applied to around 2 cm by around 2 cm of upper inner arm skin for sensitization. Across its approximately 25 weeks, the study gave patients weekly diphenylcyclopropenone doses to the scalp. Findings of the study overall: Since the donors had alopecia, their immune response may not be the same as that of healthy people.

This clonotype came up many times. Antigen unknown. Indicated time point: patch test 2, 6 weeks after DPC sensitization. Treatment indicated: therapeutic diphenylcyclopropenone sensitization with weekly scalp DPC. CDR1 is LNHNV and CDR2 is YYDKDF in the germline V gene (reference sequence). V shed 1 base and J shed 7 bases, with 13 bases lying between them. This CDR3 is built from 14 residues. In TCRdb, the RACE reads were re-called with MiXCR into one record per CDR3 protein. The sample includes over 70,000 distinct CDR3 sequences, 8.5% to 9% of them seen just once. The chain employs TRBV15 and TRBJ1-2, with a tentative D call TRBD1 (5 bases). Material: whole blood, obtained in connection with sensitization to the hapten diphenylcyclopropenone (DPC). The clonotype was recovered from a woman between 50 and 59 years old with alopecia areata. Some clones in this sample may be carry-over from other donors' samples. As DNA, the CDR3 is TGTGCCACCAGCAGAGCGTCAGGGTTAACTGGCTACACCTTC. Translating gives CATSRASGLTGYTF.